This TCR beta chain was identified in a study of Ad26.COV2.S vaccination and SARS-CoV-2 variants. Looking at the study overall: Donor participated within the Ad26.COV2.S arm of the COV1001 trial.

TCRdb's copy holds only in-frame clones and misses some; the assay was immunoSEQ multiplex PCR. The sample contains more than 400,000 clones, about 90% of which appear only once. Study-wide results and limits: Reported findings describe substantial breadth in spike-specific CD8+ and CD4+ T cell responses following vaccination. Vaccinees showed greater spike-specific TCR breadth than placebo recipients.

In regard to this clone: Its antigen is as yet unknown.

The treatment was: over 15 received Ad26.COV2.S at low or high dose, single or two shots; roughly 5 received placebo; per-sample allocation not given. At day 63 after the first vaccine or placebo injection, samples were drawn. The V end lost 0 bases, the J end lost 6 bases, and 8 bases lay between the germline ends. CDR3 length equals 13 residues. The germline CDR1 and CDR2 sequences are SGDLS and YYNGEE. The chain combines TRBV9 with TRBJ2-3, with D unresolved. This TCR came from a person between 18 and 59 years old who received the Ad26.COV2.S COVID-19 vaccine or a placebo. Source: peripheral blood, taken in a trial of Ad26.COV2.S vaccine versus placebo. The CDR3 coding sequence is TGTGCCAGCAGCGTAGATGGACGGGATACGCAGTATTTT. Translation: CASSVDGRDTQYF.